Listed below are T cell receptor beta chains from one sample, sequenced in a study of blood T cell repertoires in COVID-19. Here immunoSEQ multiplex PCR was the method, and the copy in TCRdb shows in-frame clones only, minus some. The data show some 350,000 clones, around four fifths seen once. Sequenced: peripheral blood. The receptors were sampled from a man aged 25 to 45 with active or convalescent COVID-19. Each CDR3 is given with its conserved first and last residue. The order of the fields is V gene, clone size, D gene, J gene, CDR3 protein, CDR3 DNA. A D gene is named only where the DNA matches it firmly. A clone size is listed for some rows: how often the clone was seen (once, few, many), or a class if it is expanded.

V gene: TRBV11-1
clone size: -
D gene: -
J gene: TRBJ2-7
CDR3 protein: CASSRTSYEQYF
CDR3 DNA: TGTGCCAGCAGCCGGACATCCTACGAGCAGTACTTC

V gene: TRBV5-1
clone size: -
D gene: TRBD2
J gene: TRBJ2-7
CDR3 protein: CASSLYAGGSYEQYF
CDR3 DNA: TGCGCCAGCAGCTTGTATGCGGGAGGGTCCTACGAGCAGTACTTC

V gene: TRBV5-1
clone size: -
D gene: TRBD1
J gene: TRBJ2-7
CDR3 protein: CASSLGRLDRGLEQYF
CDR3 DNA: TGCGCCAGCAGCTTGGGTAGGTTGGACAGGGGGCTTGAGCAGTACTTC

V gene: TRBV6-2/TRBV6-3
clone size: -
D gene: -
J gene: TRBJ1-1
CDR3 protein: CASSFEGDTEAFF
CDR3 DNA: TGTGCCAGCAGTTTTGAAGGAGACACTGAAGCTTTCTTT

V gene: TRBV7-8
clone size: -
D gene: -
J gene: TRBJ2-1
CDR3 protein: CASRFDRDGSSGEQFF
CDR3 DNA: TGTGCCAGCAGGTTCGACAGGGACGGGAGTTCGGGTGAGCAGTTCTTC

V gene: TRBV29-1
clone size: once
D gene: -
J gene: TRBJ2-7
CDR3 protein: CSVANSGSQYF
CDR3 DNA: TGCAGCGTAGCAAATTCAGGCTCGCAGTACTTC

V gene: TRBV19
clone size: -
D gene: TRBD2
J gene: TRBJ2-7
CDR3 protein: CASSSGTSGYEQYF
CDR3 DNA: TGTGCCAGTAGTTCGGGGACTAGCGGCTACGAGCAGTACTTC

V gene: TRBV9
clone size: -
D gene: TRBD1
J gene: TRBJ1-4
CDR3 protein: CASRDRVDEKLFF
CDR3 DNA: TGTGCCAGCCGGGACAGGGTTGATGAAAAACTGTTTTTT

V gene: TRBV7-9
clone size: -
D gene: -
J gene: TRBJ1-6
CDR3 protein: CASSSAPGQYNSPLHF
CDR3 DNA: TGTGCCAGCAGCTCAGCACCGGGACAATATAATTCACCCCTCCACTTT

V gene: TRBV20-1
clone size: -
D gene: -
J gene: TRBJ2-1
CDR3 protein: CSASSLTSYNEQFF
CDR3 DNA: TGCAGTGCTAGTTCCCTAACTTCCTACAATGAGCAGTTCTTC

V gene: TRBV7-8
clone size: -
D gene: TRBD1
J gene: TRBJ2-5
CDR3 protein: CASSLVGDRAGETQYF
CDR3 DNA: TGTGCCAGCAGCTTAGTGGGGGACAGGGCGGGAGAGACCCAGTACTTC

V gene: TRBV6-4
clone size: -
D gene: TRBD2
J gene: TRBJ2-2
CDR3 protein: CASSLLSGGNTGELFF
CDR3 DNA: TGTGCCAGCAGTCTTTTGAGCGGGGGGAACACCGGGGAGCTGTTTTTT

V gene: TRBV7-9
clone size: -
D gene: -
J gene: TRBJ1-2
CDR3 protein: CASSLLQGHGYTF
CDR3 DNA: TGTGCCAGCAGCTTACTACAGGGTCATGGCTACACCTTC

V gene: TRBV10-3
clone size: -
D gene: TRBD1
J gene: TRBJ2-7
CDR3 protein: CAISGGRGLGEQYF
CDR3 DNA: TGTGCCATCAGTGGTGGCAGGGGGCTAGGCGAGCAGTACTTC

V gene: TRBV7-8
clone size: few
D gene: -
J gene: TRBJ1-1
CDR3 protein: CASSLATGGDTEAFF
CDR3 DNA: TGTGCCAGCAGCTTAGCTACAGGCGGGGACACTGAAGCTTTCTTT

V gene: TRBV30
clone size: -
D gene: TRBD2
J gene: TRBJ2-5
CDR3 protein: CARPPRVAGLQETQYF
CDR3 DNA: TGTGCCCGCCCCCCACGGGTAGCGGGGCTTCAAGAGACCCAGTACTTC

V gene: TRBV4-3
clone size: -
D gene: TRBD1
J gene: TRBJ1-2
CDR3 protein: CASSLGQGAGGYTF
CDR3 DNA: TGCGCCAGCAGCCTGGGACAGGGGGCGGGTGGCTACACCTTC

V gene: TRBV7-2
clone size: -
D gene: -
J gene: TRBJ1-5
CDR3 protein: CASSTDSYSNQPQHF
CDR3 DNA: TGTGCCAGCAGTACCGACAGTTACAGCAATCAGCCCCAGCATTTT

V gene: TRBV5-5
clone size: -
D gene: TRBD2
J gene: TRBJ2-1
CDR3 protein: CASSSAGVANEQFF
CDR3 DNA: TGTGCCAGCAGCTCAGCGGGAGTGGCCAATGAGCAGTTCTTC

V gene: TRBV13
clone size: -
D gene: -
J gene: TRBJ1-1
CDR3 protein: CASSLGNLQAFF
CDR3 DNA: TGTGCCAGCAGCTTAGGTAACTTACAAGCTTTCTTT

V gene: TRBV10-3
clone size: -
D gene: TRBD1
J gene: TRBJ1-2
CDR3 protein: CAISKQGTANYGYTF
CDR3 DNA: TGTGCCATCAGCAAACAGGGGACCGCTAACTATGGCTACACCTTC

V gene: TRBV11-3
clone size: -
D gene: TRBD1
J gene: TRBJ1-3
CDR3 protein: CASSSSAGQVLSGNTIYF
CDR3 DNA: TGTGCCAGCAGCTCCTCAGCGGGACAGGTCCTCTCTGGAAACACCATATATTTT

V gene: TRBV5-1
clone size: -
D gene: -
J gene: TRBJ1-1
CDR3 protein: CASSLVLGGNTEAFF
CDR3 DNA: TGCGCCAGCAGCTTGGTATTAGGAGGGAACACTGAAGCTTTCTTT

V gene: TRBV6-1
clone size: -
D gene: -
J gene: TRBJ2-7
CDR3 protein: CASSEAWRGLYEQYF
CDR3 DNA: TGTGCCAGCAGTGAAGCATGGCGGGGACTGTACGAGCAGTACTTC

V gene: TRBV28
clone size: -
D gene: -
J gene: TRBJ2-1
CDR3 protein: CASSTRRERNEQFF
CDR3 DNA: TGTGCCAGCAGCACCCGCCGGGAGCGCAATGAGCAGTTCTTC

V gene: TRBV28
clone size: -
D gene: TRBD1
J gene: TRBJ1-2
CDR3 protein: CASSSGGASGYTF
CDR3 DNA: TGTGCCAGCAGTTCAGGGGGCGCTAGTGGCTACACCTTC

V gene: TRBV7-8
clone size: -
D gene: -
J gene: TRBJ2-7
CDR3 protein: CASSRDRSAYEQYF
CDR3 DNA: TGTGCCAGCAGCCGCGACAGGTCAGCCTACGAGCAGTACTTC

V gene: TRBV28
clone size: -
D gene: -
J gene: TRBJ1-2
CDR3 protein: CASSLEGTYGYTF
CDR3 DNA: TGTGCCAGCAGTTTAGAGGGCACCTATGGCTACACCTTC

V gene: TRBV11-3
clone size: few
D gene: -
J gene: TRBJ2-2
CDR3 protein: CASSWTIANTGELFF
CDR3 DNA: TGTGCCAGCAGCTGGACAATAGCGAACACCGGGGAGCTGTTTTTT

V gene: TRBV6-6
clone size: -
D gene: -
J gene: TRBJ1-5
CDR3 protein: CASRTQGRNQPQHF
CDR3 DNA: TGTGCCAGTCGTACCCAGGGGCGCAATCAGCCCCAGCATTTT

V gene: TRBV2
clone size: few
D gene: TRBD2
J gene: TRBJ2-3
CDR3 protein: CASSFSPTSGGASTDTQYF
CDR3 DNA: TGTGCCAGCAGTTTCTCCCCGACTAGCGGGGGCGCTTCCACAGATACGCAGTATTTT

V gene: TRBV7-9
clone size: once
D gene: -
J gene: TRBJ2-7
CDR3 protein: CASRDSSYEQYF
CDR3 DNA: TGTGCCAGCCGGGACTCCTCCTACGAGCAGTACTTC

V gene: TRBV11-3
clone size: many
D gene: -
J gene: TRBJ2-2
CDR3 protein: CASSPGVGQTNTGELFF
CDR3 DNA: TGTGCCAGCAGCCCAGGCGTTGGCCAAACGAACACCGGGGAGCTGTTTTTT

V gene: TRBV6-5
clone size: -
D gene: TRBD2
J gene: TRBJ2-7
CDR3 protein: CASSRLAGVDEQYF
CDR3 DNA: TGTGCCAGCAGTAGACTAGCGGGAGTCGACGAGCAGTACTTC

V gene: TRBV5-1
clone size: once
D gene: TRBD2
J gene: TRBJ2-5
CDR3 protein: CASSGGLAGDQETQYF
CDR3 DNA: TGCGCCAGCAGCGGGGGACTAGCGGGGGACCAAGAGACCCAGTACTTC

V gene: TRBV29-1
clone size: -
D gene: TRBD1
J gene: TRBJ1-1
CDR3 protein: CSARTGGNTEAFF
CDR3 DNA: TGCAGCGCCCGGACAGGGGGGAACACTGAAGCTTTCTTT

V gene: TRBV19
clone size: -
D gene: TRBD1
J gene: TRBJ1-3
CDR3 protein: CASSKTRDRGSSSGNTIYF
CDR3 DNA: TGTGCCAGTAGTAAAACCCGGGACAGGGGATCGAGCTCTGGAAACACCATATATTTT